This T cell receptor beta chain was found in a study of regulatory T cells in long-lasting Graves disease. Time point: persistent/refractory GD, antithyroid drugs over 5 years with positive TRAb. PBMCs provided the RNA from which the TCR library was made. V gave up 5 bases and J gave up 4 bases, with 23 bases separating them. Germline CDR1 and CDR2: PRHDT and FYEKMQ (reference sequence). CDR3 length equals 17 residues. Libraries of TCR beta came from iRepertoire HTBI primers plus Arm-PCR of CDR3 regions. TCRdb recomputed calls from the multiplex PCR reads with MiXCR, one row per CDR3 protein. The table records about 470,000 distinct CDR3 sequences, 20% to 25% of them present only once.

The chain employs TRBV13 and TRBJ1-2, with unresolved D. The sequence derives from a female donor with Graves disease. Material: peripheral blood mononuclear cells (PBMCs), obtained when the disease was refractory, from a patient treated with antithyroid drugs. CDR3 sequence: CASSPSPPAGEGYGYTF. The CDR3 DNA follows: TGTGCCAGCAGCCCCTCCCCGCCCGCCGGTGAGGGCTATGGCTACACCTTC.